This TCR beta chain was recovered during a study of cytomegalovirus exposure and HLA in healthy donors. General study points: When a later analysis compared HLA-associated TCR beta chains with equally common others, the HLA-associated chains turned out to be more clonally expanded and to have lower generation probabilities. Accurate HLA-A and HLA-B prediction from TCR beta sequences was reported for most subjects.

This clone came up a few times. No antigen is known for it. A read error may account for a junction end that differs from germline. Use of 60 Vbeta and 13 Jbeta primers characterized the PCR. Authors' analysis steps: It was a later analysis that counted about 80 million unique TCR beta chains, of which 9 million to 13 million were shared. Repertoires were generated with immunoSEQ multiplex PCR, while TCRdb's copy carries only in-frame clones and drops some. V and J calls and clone size follow that table, whereas D and trimming were derived from the DNA. This sample has about 140,000 clones, with 60% to 85% found just once. Germline CDR1 SEHNR, CDR2 FQNEAQ (reference sequence). The CDR3 is 12 residues long.

The chain is built from TRBV7-9 and TRBJ2-7; a possible D gene is TRBD1 (5 bases). The TCR sequence derives from a male donor in good health and CMV-seronegative. Sequenced: PBMCs. CDR3: CSSRQLSNEQYF. CDR3 bases: TGTTCCAGCAGACAGTTAAGCAACGAGCAGTACTTC.